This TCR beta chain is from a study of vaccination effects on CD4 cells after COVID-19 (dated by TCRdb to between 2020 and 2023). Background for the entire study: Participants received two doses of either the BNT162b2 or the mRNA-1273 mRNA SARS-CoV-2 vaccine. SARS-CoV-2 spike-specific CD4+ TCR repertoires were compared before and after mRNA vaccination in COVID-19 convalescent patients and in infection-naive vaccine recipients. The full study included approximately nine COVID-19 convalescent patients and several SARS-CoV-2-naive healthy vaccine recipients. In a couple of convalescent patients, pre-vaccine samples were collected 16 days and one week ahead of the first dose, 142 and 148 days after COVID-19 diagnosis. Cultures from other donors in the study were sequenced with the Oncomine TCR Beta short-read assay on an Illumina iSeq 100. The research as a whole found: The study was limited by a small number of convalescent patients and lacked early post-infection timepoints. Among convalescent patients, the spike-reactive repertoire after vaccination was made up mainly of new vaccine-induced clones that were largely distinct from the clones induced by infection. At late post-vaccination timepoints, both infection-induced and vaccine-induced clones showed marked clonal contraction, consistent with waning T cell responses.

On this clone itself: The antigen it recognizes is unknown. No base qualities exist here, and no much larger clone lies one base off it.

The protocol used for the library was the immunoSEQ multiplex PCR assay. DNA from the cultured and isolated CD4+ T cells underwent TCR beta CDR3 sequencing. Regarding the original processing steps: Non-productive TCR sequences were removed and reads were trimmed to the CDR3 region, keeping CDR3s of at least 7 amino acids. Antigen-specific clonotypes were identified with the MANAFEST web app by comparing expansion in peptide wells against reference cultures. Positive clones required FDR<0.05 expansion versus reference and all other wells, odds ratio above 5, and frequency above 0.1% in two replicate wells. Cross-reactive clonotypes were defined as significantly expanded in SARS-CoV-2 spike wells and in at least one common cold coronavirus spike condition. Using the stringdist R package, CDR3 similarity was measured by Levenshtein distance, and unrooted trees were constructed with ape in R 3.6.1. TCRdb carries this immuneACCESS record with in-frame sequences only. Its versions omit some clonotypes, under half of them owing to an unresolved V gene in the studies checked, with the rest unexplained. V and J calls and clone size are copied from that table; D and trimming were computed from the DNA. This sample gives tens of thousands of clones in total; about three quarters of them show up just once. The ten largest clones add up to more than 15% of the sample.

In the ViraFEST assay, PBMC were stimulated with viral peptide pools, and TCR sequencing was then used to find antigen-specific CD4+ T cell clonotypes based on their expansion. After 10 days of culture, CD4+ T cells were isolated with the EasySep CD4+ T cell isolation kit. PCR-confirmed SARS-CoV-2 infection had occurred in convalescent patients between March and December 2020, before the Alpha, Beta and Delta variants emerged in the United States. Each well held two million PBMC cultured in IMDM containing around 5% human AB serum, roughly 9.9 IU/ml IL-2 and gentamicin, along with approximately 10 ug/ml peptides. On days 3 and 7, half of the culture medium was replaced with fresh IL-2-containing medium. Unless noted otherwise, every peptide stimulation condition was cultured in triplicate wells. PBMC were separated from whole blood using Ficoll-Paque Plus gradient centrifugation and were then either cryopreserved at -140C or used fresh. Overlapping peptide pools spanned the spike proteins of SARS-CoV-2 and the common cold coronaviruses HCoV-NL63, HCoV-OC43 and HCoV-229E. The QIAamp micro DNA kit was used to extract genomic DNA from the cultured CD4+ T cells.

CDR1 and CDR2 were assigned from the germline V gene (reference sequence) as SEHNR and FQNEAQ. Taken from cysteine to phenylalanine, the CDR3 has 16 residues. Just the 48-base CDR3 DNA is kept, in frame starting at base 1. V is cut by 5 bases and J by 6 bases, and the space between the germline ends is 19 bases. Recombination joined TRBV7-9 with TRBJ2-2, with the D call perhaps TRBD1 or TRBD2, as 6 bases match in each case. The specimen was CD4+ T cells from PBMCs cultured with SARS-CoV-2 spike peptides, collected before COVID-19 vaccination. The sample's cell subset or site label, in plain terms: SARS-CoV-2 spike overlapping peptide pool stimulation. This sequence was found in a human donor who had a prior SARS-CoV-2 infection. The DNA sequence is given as TGTGCCAGCAGCCGCGTTGGAGGGGGTTTGCCCGGGGAGCTGTTTTTT. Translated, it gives CASSRVGGGLPGELFF.